Below, 12 T cell receptor beta chains from the same sample are listed, as sequenced in a study of shared clonotypes between healthy human individuals. Libraries were prepared by immunoSEQ multiplex PCR; TCRdb keeps only in-frame clonotypes and omits some of them. The sample holds approximately 1.5 million clones, roughly 98.5% seen once. Source material: naive CD4+ T cells sorted from blood. The subset here: CD45RA+ positively selected. These receptors came from a young man in good health.

V usage is TRBV5-1 and J usage is TRBJ2-4; D is unresolved. V dropped 4 bases and J dropped 0 bases, with 17 bases sitting between them. CDR1 is SGHRS and CDR2 is YFSETQ in the germline V gene. The CDR3 runs 17 residues. CDR3 DNA: TGCGCCAGCAGCATGGGTTCAAGCGTAATAGCCAAAAACATTCAGTACTTC. This encodes CASSMGSSVIAKNIQYF.

CDR3 in DNA: TGTGCCAGCAGTAGGGACAGGGTTTCGTCCGGGGAGCTGTTTTTT. It encodes CASSRDRVSSGELFF. The chain has TRBV7-6 and TRBJ2-2, with TRBD1 matching 9 bases. The V gene end was trimmed by 6 bases and the J gene end by 6 bases; junction bases not matched to a gene: 8. The CDR3 contains 15 residues. Per the germline V gene, CDR1 is SGHVS and CDR2 is FNYEAQ.

In nucleotides, the CDR3 is TGTGCCATCAGTGAAACCCTCCGGAGCTCCTACAATGAGCAGTTCTTC. This encodes CAISETLRSSYNEQFF. The chain joins TRBV10-3 to TRBJ2-1; no clear D gene. V lost 3 bases to trimming and J lost 0 bases, with 12 bases between them. The CDR3 totals 16 residues. Germline V gene sequence: CDR1 ENHRY, CDR2 SYGVKD.

V and J are TRBV19 and TRBJ2-3; 8 bases line up with TRBD1. The CDR3 has 17 amino acids. V was clipped by 5 bases and J by 0 bases; unmatched bases: 10. Germline CDR1 reads LNHDA; CDR2 reads SQIVND (reference sequence). DNA of the CDR3: TGTGCCAGTAGTCCGCCGGGACAGGTCCCTAGCACAGATACGCAGTATTTT. It codes for CASSPPGQVPSTDTQYF.

This rearrangement joins TRBV27 to TRBJ2-7; 9 bases align to TRBD1. In germline, CDR1 is MNHEY, CDR2 SMNVEV (reference sequence). Germline trimming cut 5 bases from V and 5 bases from J; bases unmatched to any gene: 10. This CDR3 is built from 15 residues. CDR3 loop: CASSRYRDRDHEQYF. DNA of the CDR3: TGTGCCAGCAGTAGATACCGGGACAGGGACCACGAGCAGTACTTC.

The chain has TRBV6-5 and TRBJ2-7, with a tentative D call TRBD2 (6 bases). V was clipped by 6 bases and J by 6 bases, with 15 bases between them. Germline CDR1 is MNHEY and CDR2 is SVGAGI. The CDR3 is made up of 13 amino acids. The CDR3 bases are TGTGCCAGCAGCCTTATTCTGGGAGGCGAGCAGTACTTC. This codes for CASSLILGGEQYF.

This rearrangement joins TRBV18 to TRBJ2-7, with TRBD1 matching over 7 bases. V trimming: 0 bases; J trimming: 3 bases; junction bases outside the gene matches: 8. The CDR3 is 16 residues long. Germline V gene lookup returns CDR1 KGHSH and CDR2 LQKENI. The chain's CDR3 is CASSPPLTGANYEQYF. DNA of the CDR3: TGTGCCAGCTCACCACCGTTAACAGGGGCTAACTACGAGCAGTACTTC.

The chain employs TRBV5-1 and TRBJ1-2; 7 positions agree with TRBD1. The CDR3 is 13 amino acids. Germline trimming cut 3 bases from V and 3 bases from J; bases unmatched to any gene: 2. Per the germline V gene, CDR1 is SGHRS and CDR2 is YFSETQ. The CDR3 here is CASSYGTDYGYTF. The DNA for the CDR3 is TGCGCCAGCAGCTACGGGACAGACTATGGCTACACCTTC.

The rearrangement joins TRBV7-3 to TRBJ2-7; TRBD1 matches at 11 bases. Germline CDR1 reads SGHTA; CDR2 reads FQGTGA. V gave up 3 bases and J gave up 3 bases; unmatched junction bases: 7. The length of the CDR3 is 16 residues. The CDR3 is CASSLRGGTGGYEQYF. The CDR3 nucleotides read TGTGCCAGCAGCTTGCGAGGAGGGACAGGGGGCTACGAGCAGTACTTC.

The chain is built from TRBV10-2 and TRBJ2-7; 7 bases match TRBD1. The CDR3 is 13 residues long. Germline CDR1 reads WSHSY; CDR2 reads SAAADI. V lost 6 bases and J lost 1; bases outside the gene matches: 3. The CDR3 DNA is TGCGCCAGCAGGGGACAGTCTTCCTACGAGCAGTACTTC. This gives the protein CASRGQSSYEQYF.

This chain joins TRBV18 and TRBJ1-2; 9 bases match TRBD1. CDR1 KGHSH and CDR2 LQKENI come from the germline V gene. The V segment lost 4 bases and the J segment 6 bases; nucleotides outside the gene matches: 6. The CDR3 has 14 amino acids. DNA for the CDR3: TGTGCCAGCTCACTACAGGGGGCCTCGGATGGCTACACCTTC. Translation gives CASSLQGASDGYTF.

Only one count was recorded for this clone. This same CDR3 is encoded by further DNA sequences in the sample. The chain combines TRBV14 with TRBJ2-7; 10 bases are a match to TRBD2. From germline, CDR1 is SGHDN and CDR2 FVKESK. The CDR3 extends over 14 amino acids. Trimming removed 4 bases from V and 2 bases from J; junction bases left unmatched: 2. CDR3 sequence reads: CASSRTSGAYEQYF. CDR3 bases: TGTGCCAGCAGCCGGACTAGCGGAGCCTACGAGCAGTACTTC.